This T cell receptor beta chain emerged from a study of blood T cells in healthy people across ages. Overall study findings and caveats: Lack of knowledge of donor CMV status possibly confounded expanded clonotype changes.

Next came a second PCR, run for roughly 6 to 11 cycles, which used a sample-barcoded 5' primer along with a J-beta primer mix. One entry per CDR3 protein, called by TCRdb with MiXCR from the 5' RACE reads. The profile covers some 1 million distinct CDR3 sequences, with more than 35% appearing a single time and about 20% taken by the ten largest. As concerns this clonotype: Antigen unknown.

The CDR3 loop spans 14 amino acids. Looked up from germline, CDR1 is LGHDT and CDR2 is YNNKEL (reference sequence). The trim removed 3 bases at V and 6 bases at J, leaving 7 bases unmatched. This receptor was obtained from a woman aged 55-69 years in good health. This chain connects TRBV3-1 to TRBJ2-7, with TRBD2 matching over 8 bases. Sequencing used blood. The CDR3: CASSQVPGLVEQYF. CDR3 coding DNA: TGTGCCAGCAGCCAGGTTCCGGGACTAGTCGAGCAGTACTTC.